This record covers a single T cell receptor (beta chain). Its antigen remains undetermined. No clone much larger than this one lies a single base away; base qualities are absent. Before the diagnostic colonoscopy, none of the ulcerative colitis patients had been given immunosuppressive medication. Blood was sampled at the time of the colonoscopy. The Wizard kit (Promega) was used to extract genomic DNA from the blood and intestinal samples. Using the immunoSEQ TRB Survey service, rearranged CDR3 beta regions were amplified from genomic DNA with multiplex V and J primers. To keep sequencing depth equal across samples, survey-level depth of up to 500,000 reads per sample was applied. The libraries were purified, combined into pools and sequenced with Illumina technology. As for the original processing: Productive clonality, sample overlap, pairwise scatters, CDR3 beta length, V/D/J gene usage and productiveness were all assessed with the immunoSEQ online tools. Calculated diversity was defined as the number of unique rearrangements divided by total templates times 100, and Shannon and Simpson indices were additionally computed. Principal component analysis used the R prcomp function and ggbiplot package on Z-score normalized data. Morisita's index was used to quantify the clonal overlap between blood and rectum within each subject. TCRdb re-hosts the immuneACCESS table, in-frame sequences only. Its copies lack some clones; in the studies checked, an unresolved V gene accounts for under half of them, and the cause for the rest is not known. D and trimming come from the DNA, and the V and J calls and clone size come from that table. This sample gives some 60,000 clones in total; 77% of them show up just once. The leading ten clones occupy roughly 5.4% of the sample.

The sample originates from a study of pediatric ulcerative colitis (dated by TCRdb to between 2018 and 2020). Study-wide context: Pancolitis was present in several ulcerative colitis patients and left-sided colitis in two, and histology consistent with ulcerative colitis was found in all of these patients. Roughly ten newly diagnosed, treatment-naive pediatric ulcerative colitis patients and a few non-IBD control children each provided paired blood and rectal samples. By Pediatric Ulcerative Colitis Activity Index, mild disease was classified in a couple of patients, moderate disease in four and acute severe colitis in three. Points the paper makes about the study in general: Because repertoires came from total lymphocyte DNA, patterns in rare subsets such as regulatory T cells may not be reflected. A couple of rectal CDR3 clonotypes were found in every ulcerative colitis patient but in no control. The healthy control group was small, consisting of only a handful of individuals. Significantly higher autologous blood-rectal clonal overlap was found in ulcerative colitis patients than in controls, which suggested increased T cell trafficking to inflamed tissue. For technical reasons, substantially fewer templates were yielded by the blood samples of a couple of patients, and these blood samples were excluded from blood-rectal overlap analysis. Controls, mild-moderate and acute severe colitis patients were separated by rectal repertoire features, and reduced rectal diversity due to clonal expansions was observed in acute severe colitis.

The CDR3, cysteine through phenylalanine, is 12 amino acids long. The entry retains the CDR3 DNA only, 36 bases that are in frame from base 1. Trimming costs V 3 bases and J 5 bases, and their ends lie 8 bases apart. In the germline V gene, CDR1 corresponds to SGHRS and CDR2 to YFSETQ. The TCR originated in a boy between 10 and 17 years old with moderate ulcerative colitis. Sequenced material: blood. This sequence uses TRBV5-1 and TRBJ2-5; the D gene is unclear. The nucleotide sequence reads TGCGCCAGCAGCTGGCACAGTGAGACCCAGTACTTC. Its protein is CASSWHSETQYF.